Sequencing of this T cell receptor (beta chain) was carried out in a study of blood T cell repertoires in COVID-19. Study-wide background: COVID-19 samples from acute and convalescent phases originated in the United States, Italy and Spain. Nucleic acid was either cDNA or gDNA, and it came from T cells, B-cell-depleted T cells, or PBMCs.

V gave up 6 bases and J gave up 3 bases, with 15 bases separating them. Germline-derived CDR1 and CDR2 are MNHEY and SVGAGI. The CDR3 runs to 14 residues. Produced via immunoSEQ multiplex PCR; TCRdb's table is partial and in-frame only. Of approximately 130,000 clones listed, roughly 79% are singletons. This rearrangement joins TRBV6-5 to TRBJ2-7; D is unresolved. This TCR derives from a woman aged 60-70 years with active or convalescent COVID-19. Sequenced sample: peripheral blood. The CDR3 region is CASSRIEAFYEQYF. CDR3 sequence (DNA): TGTGCCAGCAGCCGAATAGAGGCGTTCTACGAGCAGTACTTC.